These 5 T cell receptor beta chains share one sample of origin, sequenced in a study of shared clonotypes between healthy human individuals. Selected positively for CCR7 and CD45RO-negative, naive CD8 cells excluded terminally differentiated effector memory CD45RA+ cells. Profiled with immunoSEQ multiplex PCR; TCRdb holds only in-frame clones, not every one. The sample lists about 2.1 million clones; around 93% were seen once. The source material was naive CD8+ T cells from PBMCs. All receptors come from a man aged 18-30 years in good health. Some clones in this sample may be carry-over from other donors' samples.

The chain couples TRBV11-2 to TRBJ2-2; either TRBD1 or TRBD2 may fit D (6 bases each). The CDR3 has 16 residues. CDR1 SGHAT and CDR2 FQNNGV come from the germline V gene. Trimming cost V 0 bases and J 9 bases, with 17 bases left between them. CDR3 protein: CASSLDKGGGVRELFF. Here the CDR3 DNA reads TGTGCCAGCAGCTTAGATAAGGGGGGCGGCGTCCGGGAGCTGTTTTTT.

The rearrangement uses TRBV29-1 and TRBJ2-3; D call uncertain. V was pared by 0 bases and J by 2 bases, with 9 bases between. The germline V gene encodes CDR1 SQVTM and CDR2 ANQGSEA. The CDR3 runs to 14 residues. The CDR3 nucleotides are TGCAGCGTTGAAGAAATTTTGGACACAGATACGCAGTATTTT. This codes for CSVEEILDTDTQYF.

The chain links TRBV27 to TRBJ2-3; 12 bases are a match to TRBD2. V was pared by 3 bases and J by 3 bases, with 10 bases of the junction left unmatched. CDR1 is MNHEY and CDR2 is SMNVEV in the germline V gene (reference sequence). This CDR3 spans 18 amino acids. The CDR3 loop is CASSLETSGSWRTDTQYF. The CDR3 region has the DNA TGTGCCAGCAGTTTGGAGACTAGCGGGAGTTGGAGAACAGATACGCAGTATTTT.

The chain uses TRBV28 and TRBJ2-7; no reliable D call. The CDR3 has 16 residues. Deletions cut 3 bases from V and 0 bases from J, with 15 bases between. Germline assignment: CDR1 MDHEN and CDR2 SYDVKM. CDR3 DNA sequence: TGTGCCAGCAGTTTGTATACAGCGCTGAGCTCCTACGAGCAGTACTTC. Its translation is CASSLYTALSSYEQYF.

J is TRBJ2-3 and V is TRBV4-1; maybe TRBD2 (6 bases). Germline V CDR1 and CDR2: MGHRA, YSYEKL. Trimming cost V 10 bases and J 1 base, with 15 bases left between them. The CDR3 spans 14 residues. CDR3 protein: CAMFPGTGTDTQYF. CDR3 nucleotide sequence: TGCGCCATGTTCCCCGGGACTGGCACAGATACGCAGTATTTT.